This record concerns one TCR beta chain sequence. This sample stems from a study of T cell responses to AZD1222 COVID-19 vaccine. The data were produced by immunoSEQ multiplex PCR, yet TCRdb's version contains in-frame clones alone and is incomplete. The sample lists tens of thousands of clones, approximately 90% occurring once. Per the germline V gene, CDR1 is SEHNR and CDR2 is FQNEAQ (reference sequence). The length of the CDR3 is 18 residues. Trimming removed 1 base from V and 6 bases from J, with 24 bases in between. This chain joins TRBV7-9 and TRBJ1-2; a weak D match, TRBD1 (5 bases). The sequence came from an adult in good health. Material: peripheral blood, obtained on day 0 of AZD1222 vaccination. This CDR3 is CASSLVSVQGRIPDGYTF. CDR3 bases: TGTGCCAGCAGCTTAGTGTCCGTCCAGGGTAGAATCCCTGATGGCTACACCTTC.